This is a list of T cell receptor beta chains from one sample in a study of shared clonotypes between healthy human individuals. Profiled with immunoSEQ multiplex PCR; TCRdb holds only in-frame clones, not every one. The table records approximately 590,000 clones, nearly 97% of them present only once. Sample: naive CD8+ T cells sorted from blood. The receptors originated from a woman in her twenties or thirties in good health. Each CDR3 is given with its conserved first and last residue. D genes are given only for firm matches. Part of the rows lack a size; the others show once, few, many or a class for expanded clones.

v_gene	j_gene	d_gene	abundance	CDR3aa	CDR3nt
TRBV6-8	TRBJ2-3	.	.	CARSLGTDTQYF	TGTGCCAGATCGCTAGGCACAGATACGCAGTATTTT
TRBV19	TRBJ2-3	TRBD2	once	CASSIIPSGSVTDTQYF	TGTGCCAGTAGTATTATCCCTAGCGGGAGCGTCACAGATACGCAGTATTTT
TRBV4-1	TRBJ2-5	TRBD2	once	CASSQGLAIPSGETQYF	TGCGCCAGCAGCCAGGGACTAGCGATACCTTCCGGGGAGACCCAGTACTTC
TRBV7-2	TRBJ1-1	TRBD1	.	CASSSTRQGTLNTEAFF	TGTGCCAGCAGCTCGACGAGACAGGGGACCCTGAACACTGAAGCTTTCTTT
TRBV6-1	TRBJ2-5	.	.	CASSEARQETQYF	TGTGCCAGCAGTGAAGCCAGACAAGAGACCCAGTACTTC
TRBV15	TRBJ2-1	.	.	CATSRGVQGPYNEQFF	TGTGCCACCAGCAGAGGGGTCCAGGGACCCTACAATGAGCAGTTCTTC
TRBV28	TRBJ2-1	TRBD2	.	CASSPLSGRTEQFF	TGTGCCAGCAGCCCCCTTAGCGGGAGAACCGAGCAGTTCTTC
TRBV28	TRBJ1-5	TRBD1	.	CASSLYRGFEPQHF	TGTGCCAGCAGTTTGTACAGGGGGTTTGAGCCCCAGCATTTT
TRBV27	TRBJ2-7	.	.	CASSTQGSLSYEQYF	TGTGCCAGCAGTACCCAGGGTTCGCTCTCCTACGAGCAGTACTTC
TRBV27	TRBJ2-7	.	.	CASREGSYEQYF	TGTGCCAGCAGGGAAGGCTCCTACGAGCAGTACTTC
TRBV19	TRBJ2-5	.	.	CASSTRESWGETQYF	TGTGCCAGTAGTACTCGGGAGAGCTGGGGGGAGACCCAGTACTTC
TRBV30	TRBJ2-7	TRBD2	.	CAWRTPGGSLDEQYF	TGTGCCTGGAGGACCCCGGGAGGATCACTGGACGAGCAGTACTTC
TRBV10-2	TRBJ2-7	TRBD2	.	CASTSFGTSGVGSSYEQYF	TGCGCCAGCACCAGCTTTGGGACTAGCGGGGTCGGAAGCTCCTACGAGCAGTACTTC
TRBV5-4	TRBJ2-5	.	.	CASSLEAAETQYF	TGTGCCAGCAGCTTGGAGGCTGCGGAGACCCAGTACTTC
TRBV28	TRBJ2-3	TRBD2	.	CASRISGTVGDTQYF	TGTGCCAGCAGGATTAGCGGGACCGTGGGAGATACGCAGTATTTT
TRBV27	TRBJ1-5	.	.	CASSPSLGDSNQPQHF	TGTGCCAGCAGTCCCTCATTGGGGGATAGCAATCAGCCCCAGCATTTT
TRBV19	TRBJ1-1	.	.	CASSIEVDTLNTEAFF	TGTGCCAGTAGTATTGAGGTGGACACACTGAACACTGAAGCTTTCTTT
TRBV4-1	TRBJ1-4	.	.	CASSQDKSRSIGEKLFF	TGCGCCAGCAGCCAAGATAAGAGCAGGAGCATTGGGGAAAAACTGTTTTTT
TRBV5-1	TRBJ2-7	.	.	CASSAELGYEQYF	TGCGCCAGCAGCGCGGAGCTGGGGTACGAGCAGTACTTC
TRBV9	TRBJ2-2	TRBD2	.	CASSVGGTSGAGELFF	TGTGCCAGCAGCGTAGGGGGGACTAGTGGAGCCGGGGAGCTGTTTTTT
TRBV4-1	TRBJ1-5	.	.	CASSQEAAFKSNQPQHF	TGCGCCAGCAGCCAAGAGGCCGCCTTCAAGAGCAATCAGCCCCAGCATTTT
TRBV29-1	TRBJ2-2	.	once	CSVERPSGGELFF	TGCAGCGTTGAACGGCCGTCGGGGGGGGAGCTGTTTTTT
TRBV28	TRBJ2-7	.	.	CASRDSGTPREQYF	TGTGCCAGCAGAGACTCCGGGACCCCGAGGGAGCAGTACTTC
TRBV18	TRBJ2-7	.	.	CASSPKDSPSYEQYF	TGTGCCAGCTCACCGAAGGACAGCCCCTCCTACGAGCAGTACTTC
TRBV28	TRBJ1-4	TRBD1	.	CASSPHSTGTSEKLFF	TGTGCCAGCAGTCCCCACTCGACAGGGACCTCTGAAAAACTGTTTTTT
TRBV21-1	TRBJ1-1	.	once	CASSITGVNTEAFF	TGTGCCAGCAGCATAACAGGAGTGAACACTGAAGCTTTCTTT
TRBV5-4	TRBJ1-2	TRBD1	.	CASSLGTGAIGYTF	TGTGCCAGCAGTCTAGGGACAGGGGCAATCGGCTACACCTTC
TRBV19	TRBJ2-7	TRBD2	.	CASSLTSGDTYEQYF	TGTGCCAGTAGTCTCACTAGCGGGGATACCTACGAGCAGTACTTC
TRBV2	TRBJ2-2	.	.	CASSVVEGIDTGELFF	TGTGCCAGCAGTGTAGTAGAGGGAATCGACACCGGGGAGCTGTTTTTT